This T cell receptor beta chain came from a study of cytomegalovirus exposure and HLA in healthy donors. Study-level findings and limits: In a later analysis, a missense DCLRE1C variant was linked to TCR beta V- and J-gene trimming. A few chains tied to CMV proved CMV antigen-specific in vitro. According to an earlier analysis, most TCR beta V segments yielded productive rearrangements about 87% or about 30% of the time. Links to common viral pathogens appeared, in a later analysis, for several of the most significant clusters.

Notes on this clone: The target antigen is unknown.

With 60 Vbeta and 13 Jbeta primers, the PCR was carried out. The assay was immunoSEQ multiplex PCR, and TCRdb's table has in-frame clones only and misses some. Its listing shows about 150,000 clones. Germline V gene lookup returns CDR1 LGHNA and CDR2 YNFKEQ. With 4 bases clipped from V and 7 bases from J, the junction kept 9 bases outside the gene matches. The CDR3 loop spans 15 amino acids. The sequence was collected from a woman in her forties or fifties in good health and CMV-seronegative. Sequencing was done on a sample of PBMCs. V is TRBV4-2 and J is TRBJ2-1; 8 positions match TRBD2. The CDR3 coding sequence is TGTGCCAGCAGCCCGGGACTAGGGCTCGGAAATGAGCAGTTCTTC. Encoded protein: CASSPGLGLGNEQFF.